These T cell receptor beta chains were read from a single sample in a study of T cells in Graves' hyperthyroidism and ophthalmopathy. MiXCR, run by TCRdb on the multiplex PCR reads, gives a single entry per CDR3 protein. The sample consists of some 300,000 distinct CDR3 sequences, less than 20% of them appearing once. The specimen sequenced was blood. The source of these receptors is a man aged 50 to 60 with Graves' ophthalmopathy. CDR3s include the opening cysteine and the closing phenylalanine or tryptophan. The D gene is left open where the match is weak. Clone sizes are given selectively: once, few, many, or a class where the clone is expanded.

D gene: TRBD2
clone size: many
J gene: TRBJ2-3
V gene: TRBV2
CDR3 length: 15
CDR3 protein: CASSQFSGSTDTQYF
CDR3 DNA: TGTGCCAGCAGCCAATTTAGCGGGAGCACAGATACGCAGTATTTT

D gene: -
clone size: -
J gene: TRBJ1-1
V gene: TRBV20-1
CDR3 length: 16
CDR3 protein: CSARAPGGRMNTEAFF
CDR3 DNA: TGCAGTGCTAGAGCCCCGGGAGGGAGGATGAACACTGAAGCTTTCTTT

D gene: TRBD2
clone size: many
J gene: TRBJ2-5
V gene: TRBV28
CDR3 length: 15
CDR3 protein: CASSTGLAGAETQYF
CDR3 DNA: TGTGCCAGCAGTACCGGACTAGCGGGAGCAGAGACCCAGTACTTC

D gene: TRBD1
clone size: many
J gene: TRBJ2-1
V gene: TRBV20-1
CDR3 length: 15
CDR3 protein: CSARGGTASYNEQFF
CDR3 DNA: TGCAGTGCTAGAGGGGGGACAGCGTCCTACAATGAGCAGTTCTTC

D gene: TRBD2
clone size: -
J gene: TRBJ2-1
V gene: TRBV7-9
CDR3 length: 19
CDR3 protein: CASSLSGLAGGAFHNEQFF
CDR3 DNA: TGTGCCAGCAGCTTATCGGGACTAGCGGGAGGGGCTTTCCACAATGAGCAGTTCTTC

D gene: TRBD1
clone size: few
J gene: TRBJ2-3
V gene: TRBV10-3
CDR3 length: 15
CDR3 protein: CAILGGKGPTDTQYF
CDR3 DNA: TGTGCCATCCTAGGGGGCAAAGGACCCACAGATACGCAGTATTTT

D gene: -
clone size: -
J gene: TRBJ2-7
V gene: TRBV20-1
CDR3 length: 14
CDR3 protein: CSARVGGTSYGQYF
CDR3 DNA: TGCAGTGCTAGAGTGGGGGGTACATCCTACGGGCAGTACTTC

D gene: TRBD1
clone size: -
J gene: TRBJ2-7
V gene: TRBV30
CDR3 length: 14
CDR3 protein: CAWSRGQGLDEQYF
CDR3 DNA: TGTGCCTGGAGTAGGGGACAGGGGTTGGACGAGCAGTACTTC

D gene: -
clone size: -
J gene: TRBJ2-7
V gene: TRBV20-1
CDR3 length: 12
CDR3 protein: CSARDTPYEQYF
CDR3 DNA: TGCAGTGCTAGAGATACTCCCTACGAGCAGTACTTC

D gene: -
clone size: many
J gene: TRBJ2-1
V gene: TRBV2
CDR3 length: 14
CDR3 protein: CASSEGHSYNEQFF
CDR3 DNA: TGTGCCAGCAGTGAGGGACACTCCTACAATGAGCAGTTCTTC

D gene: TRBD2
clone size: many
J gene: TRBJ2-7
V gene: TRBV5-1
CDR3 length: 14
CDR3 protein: CASSLLAGVGEQYF
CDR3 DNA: TGCGCCAGCAGCTTGTTAGCGGGAGTGGGCGAGCAGTACTTC

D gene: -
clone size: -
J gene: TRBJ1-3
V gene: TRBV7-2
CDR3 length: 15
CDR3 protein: CASSPHPGQGNTIYF
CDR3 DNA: TGTGCCAGCAGCCCTCATCCCGGACAGGGAAACACCATATATTTT

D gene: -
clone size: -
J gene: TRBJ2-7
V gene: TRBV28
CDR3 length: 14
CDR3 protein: CASSYSEGIHEQYF
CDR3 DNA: TGTGCCAGCAGTTACTCCGAGGGAATCCACGAGCAGTACTTC

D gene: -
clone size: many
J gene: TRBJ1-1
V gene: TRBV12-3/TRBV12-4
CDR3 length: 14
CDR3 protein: CASSLDSPQGGAFF
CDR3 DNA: TGTGCCAGCAGCCTCGACAGTCCCCAAGGTGGAGCTTTCTTT

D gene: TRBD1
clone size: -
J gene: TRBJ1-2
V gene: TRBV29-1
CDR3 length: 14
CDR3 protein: CSVADREVNYGYTF
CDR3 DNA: TGCAGCGTCGCGGACAGGGAAGTCAACTATGGCTACACCTTC

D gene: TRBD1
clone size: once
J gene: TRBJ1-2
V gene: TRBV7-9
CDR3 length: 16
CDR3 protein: CASSLDHRGIADGYTF
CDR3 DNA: TGTGCCAGCAGCTTAGACCACAGGGGGATAGCGGATGGCTACACCTTC

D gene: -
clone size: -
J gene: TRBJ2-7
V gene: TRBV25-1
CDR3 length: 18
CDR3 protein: CASSEWGRSGLATYEQYF
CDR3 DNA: TGTGCCAGCAGTGAATGGGGACGATCCGGACTTGCAACCTACGAGCAGTACTTC

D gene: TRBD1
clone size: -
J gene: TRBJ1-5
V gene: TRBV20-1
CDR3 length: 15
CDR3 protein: CSALRQGTSNQPQHF
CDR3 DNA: TGCAGTGCTTTACGACAGGGCACTAGCAATCAGCCCCAGCATTTT

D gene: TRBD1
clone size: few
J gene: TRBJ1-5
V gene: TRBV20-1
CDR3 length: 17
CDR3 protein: CSASQYGTGKSHQPQHF
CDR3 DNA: TGCAGTGCCAGTCAATATGGGACAGGGAAATCGCATCAGCCCCAGCATTTT

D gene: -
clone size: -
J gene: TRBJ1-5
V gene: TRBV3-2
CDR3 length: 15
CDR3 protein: CASSQDLGRGQPQHF
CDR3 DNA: TGTGCCAGCAGCCAAGATCTGGGCAGGGGACAGCCCCAGCATTTT

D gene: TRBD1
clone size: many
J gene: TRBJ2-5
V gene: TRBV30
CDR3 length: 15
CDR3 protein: CAWANTDRTKETQYF
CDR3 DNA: TGTGCCTGGGCCAACACGGACAGGACCAAAGAGACCCAGTACTTC

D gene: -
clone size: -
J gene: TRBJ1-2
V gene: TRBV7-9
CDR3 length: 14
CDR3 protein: CASSYMRGTYGYTF
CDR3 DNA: TGTGCCAGCAGCTACATGCGGGGAACCTATGGCTACACCTTC

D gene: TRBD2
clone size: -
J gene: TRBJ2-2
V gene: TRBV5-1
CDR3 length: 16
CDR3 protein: CASSRTSGSSTGELFF
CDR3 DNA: TGCGCCAGCAGCAGGACTAGCGGGAGTAGCACCGGGGAGCTGTTTTTT

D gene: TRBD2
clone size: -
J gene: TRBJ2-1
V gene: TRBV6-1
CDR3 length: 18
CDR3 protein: CASSEKGYGTSGNNEQFF
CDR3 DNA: TGTGCCAGCAGTGAAAAAGGTTATGGGACTAGCGGAAACAATGAGCAGTTCTTC

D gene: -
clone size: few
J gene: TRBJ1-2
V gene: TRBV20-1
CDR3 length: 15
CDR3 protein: CSARAIKQTNYGYTF
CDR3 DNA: TGCAGTGCTAGGGCGATAAAGCAGACAAACTATGGCTACACCTTC

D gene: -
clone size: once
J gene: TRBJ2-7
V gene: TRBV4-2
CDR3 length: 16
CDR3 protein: CASSQERGDSSYEQYF
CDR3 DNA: TGTGCCAGCAGCCAAGAAAGGGGGGACAGCTCCTACGAGCAGTACTTC

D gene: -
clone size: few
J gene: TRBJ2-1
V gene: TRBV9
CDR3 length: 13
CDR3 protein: CASSVDSNNEQFF
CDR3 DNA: TGTGCCAGCAGCGTCGACAGTAACAATGAGCAGTTCTTC

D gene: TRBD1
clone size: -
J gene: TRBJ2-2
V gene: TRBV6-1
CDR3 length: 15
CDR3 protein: CASRKDRVDTGELFF
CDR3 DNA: TGTGCCAGCAGAAAGGACAGGGTGGACACCGGGGAGCTGTTTTTT

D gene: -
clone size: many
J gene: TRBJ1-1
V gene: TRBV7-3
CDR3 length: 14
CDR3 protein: CASSLTAGNTEAFF
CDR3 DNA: TGTGCCAGCAGCTTAACGGCAGGGAACACTGAAGCTTTCTTT

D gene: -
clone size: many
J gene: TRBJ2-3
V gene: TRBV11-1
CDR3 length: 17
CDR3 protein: CASSRTMWGRPTDTQYF
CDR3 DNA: TGTGCCAGCAGCCGTACCATGTGGGGGCGCCCCACAGATACGCAGTATTTT

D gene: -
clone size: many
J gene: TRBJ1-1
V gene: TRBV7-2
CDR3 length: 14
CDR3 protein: CASSSGHLNTEAFF
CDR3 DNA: TGTGCCAGCAGCTCGGGACACTTGAACACTGAAGCTTTCTTT

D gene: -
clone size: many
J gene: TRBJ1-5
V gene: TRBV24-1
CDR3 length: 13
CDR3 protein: CAVTIGGPWPQHF
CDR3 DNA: TGTGCCGTGACGATCGGAGGACCGTGGCCCCAGCATTTT

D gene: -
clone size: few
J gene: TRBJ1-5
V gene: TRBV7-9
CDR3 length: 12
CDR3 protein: CASSVNKQPQHF
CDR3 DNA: TGTGCCAGCAGCGTAAATAAGCAGCCCCAGCATTTT

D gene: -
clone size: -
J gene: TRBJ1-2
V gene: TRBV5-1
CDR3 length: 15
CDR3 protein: CASSVGGTANYGYTF
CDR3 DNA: TGCGCCAGCAGCGTCGGGGGGACGGCTAACTATGGCTACACCTTC

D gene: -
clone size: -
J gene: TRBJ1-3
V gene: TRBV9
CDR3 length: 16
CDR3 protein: CASSVGDSYSGNTIYF
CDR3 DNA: TGTGCCAGCAGCGTAGGCGACAGTTACTCTGGAAACACCATATATTTT

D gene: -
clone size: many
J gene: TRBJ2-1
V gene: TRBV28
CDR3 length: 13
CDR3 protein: CASGGGPANEQFF
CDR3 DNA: TGTGCCAGCGGGGGGGGGCCGGCGAATGAGCAGTTCTTC

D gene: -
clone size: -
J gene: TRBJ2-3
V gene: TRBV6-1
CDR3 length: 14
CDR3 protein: CASSATRQGDTQYF
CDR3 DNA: TGTGCCAGCAGTGCTACCCGTCAAGGAGATACGCAGTATTTT

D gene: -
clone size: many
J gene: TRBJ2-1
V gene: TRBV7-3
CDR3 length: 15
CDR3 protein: CASSPPGFSYNEQFF
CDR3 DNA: TGTGCCAGCAGCCCACCGGGATTTTCCTACAATGAGCAGTTCTTC

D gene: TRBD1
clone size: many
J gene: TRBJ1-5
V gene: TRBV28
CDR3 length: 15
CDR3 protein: CASTPRDRAHQPQHF
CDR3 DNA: TGTGCCAGCACCCCCCGGGACAGGGCCCACCAGCCCCAGCATTTT

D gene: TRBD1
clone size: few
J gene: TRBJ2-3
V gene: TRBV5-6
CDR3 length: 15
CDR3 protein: CASSWDRGLTDTQYF
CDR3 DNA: TGTGCCAGCAGCTGGGACAGGGGGCTCACAGATACGCAGTATTTT

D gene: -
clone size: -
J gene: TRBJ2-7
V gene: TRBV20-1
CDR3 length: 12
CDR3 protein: CSGTGTDYEQYF
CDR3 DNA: TGCAGCGGGACGGGGACGGATTACGAGCAGTACTTC

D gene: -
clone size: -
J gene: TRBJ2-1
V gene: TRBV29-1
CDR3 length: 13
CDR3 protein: CSYRQNTYNEQFF
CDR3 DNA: TGCAGCTATCGACAGAATACCTACAATGAGCAGTTCTTC

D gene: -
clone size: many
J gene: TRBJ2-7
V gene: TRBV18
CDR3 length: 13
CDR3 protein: CASSPRAGYEQYF
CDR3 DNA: TGTGCCAGCTCACCAAGGGCAGGCTACGAGCAGTACTTC

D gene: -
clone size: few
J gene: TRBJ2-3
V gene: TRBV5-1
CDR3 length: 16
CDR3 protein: CASSLVTLTSTDTQYF
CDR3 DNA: TGCGCCAGCAGCTTGGTAACACTTACTAGCACAGATACGCAGTATTTT

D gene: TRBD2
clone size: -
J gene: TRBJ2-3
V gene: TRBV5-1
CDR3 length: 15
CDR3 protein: CASSPTGLAADTQYF
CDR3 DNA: TGCGCCAGCAGCCCCACGGGACTAGCGGCGGATACGCAGTATTTT

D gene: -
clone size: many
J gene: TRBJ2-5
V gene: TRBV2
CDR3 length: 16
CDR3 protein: CASSNVRLLGQETQYF
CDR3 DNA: TGTGCCAGCAGTAACGTTCGGTTGCTAGGCCAAGAGACCCAGTACTTC

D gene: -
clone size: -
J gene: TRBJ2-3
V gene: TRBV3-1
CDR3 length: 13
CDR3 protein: CASSRDPPDTQYF
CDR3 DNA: TGTGCCAGCAGCCGCGATCCCCCAGATACGCAGTATTTT

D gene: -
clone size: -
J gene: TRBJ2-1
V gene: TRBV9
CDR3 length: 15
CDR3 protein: CASSVSSLSYNEQFF
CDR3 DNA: TGTGCCAGCAGCGTAAGCAGTCTCTCCTACAATGAGCAGTTCTTC

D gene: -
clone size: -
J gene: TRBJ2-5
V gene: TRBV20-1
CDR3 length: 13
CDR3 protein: CSGHWGREETQYF
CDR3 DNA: TGCAGTGGACATTGGGGCAGGGAGGAGACCCAGTACTTC

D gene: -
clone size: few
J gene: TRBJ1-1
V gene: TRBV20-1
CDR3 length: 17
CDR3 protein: CSARSWDTKVRNTEAFF
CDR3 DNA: TGCAGTGCTAGATCCTGGGACACCAAGGTTCGTAACACTGAAGCTTTCTTT

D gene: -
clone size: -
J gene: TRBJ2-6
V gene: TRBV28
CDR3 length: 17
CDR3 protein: CASSSGRTASGANVLTF
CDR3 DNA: TGTGCCAGCAGTTCGGGACGGACGGCCTCTGGGGCCAACGTCCTGACTTTC

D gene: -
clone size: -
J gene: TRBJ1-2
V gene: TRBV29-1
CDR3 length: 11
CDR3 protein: CSVSGLDGYTF
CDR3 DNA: TGCAGCGTTTCAGGGCTGGATGGCTACACCTTC